Below, one TCR beta chain is given with its context. This entry comes from a study of blood T cell repertoires in COVID-19. Study information: T cells, B-cell-depleted T cells, or PBMCs supplied cDNA or gDNA.

Using immunoSEQ multiplex PCR, the repertoire was profiled, and TCRdb retains in-frame clones only, with some absent. The sample records 90,000 to 110,000 clones, over 75% being singletons. Trimming at V came to 2 bases and at J to 4 bases, leaving 13 bases not matched to a gene. CDR1 and CDR2 (germline): KGHSH, LQKENI. The length of the CDR3 is 19 residues. The TCR originated in a man in his fifties with acute or convalescent COVID-19. This sequence joins TRBV18 and TRBJ2-1; 11 bases align to TRBD2. Sequencing used peripheral blood. The CDR3 region is CASSPNSRGTSGLYNEQFF. As DNA, the CDR3 is TGTGCCAGCTCACCAAATTCTCGAGGGACTAGCGGCTTGTACAATGAGCAGTTCTTC.